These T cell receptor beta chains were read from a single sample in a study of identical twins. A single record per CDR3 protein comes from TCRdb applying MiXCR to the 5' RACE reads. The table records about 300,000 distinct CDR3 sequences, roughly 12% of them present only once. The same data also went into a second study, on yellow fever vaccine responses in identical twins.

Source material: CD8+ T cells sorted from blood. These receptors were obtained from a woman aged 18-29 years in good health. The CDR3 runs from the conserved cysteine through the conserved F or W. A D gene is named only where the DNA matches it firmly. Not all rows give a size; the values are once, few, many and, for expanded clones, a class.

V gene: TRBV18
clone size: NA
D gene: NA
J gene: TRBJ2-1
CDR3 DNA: TGTGCCAGCTCCCGACGACGCGGCCCTACCTACAATGAGCAGTTCTTC
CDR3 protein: CASSRRRGPTYNEQFF

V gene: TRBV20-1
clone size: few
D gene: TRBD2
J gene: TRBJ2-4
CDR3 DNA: TGCAGTGCTAGAGATCTGGGCCTAGCGGGAGCAGCCAAAAACATTCAGTACTTC
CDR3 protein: CSARDLGLAGAAKNIQYF

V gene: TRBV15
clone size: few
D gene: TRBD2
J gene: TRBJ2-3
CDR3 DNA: TGTGCCACCAGCAGAGAGCTGGAGGGGTACCTAGCGGGAGGTTTAGATACGCAGTATTTT
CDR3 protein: CATSRELEGYLAGGLDTQYF

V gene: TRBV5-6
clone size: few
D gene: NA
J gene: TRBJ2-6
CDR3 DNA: TGTGCCAGCACCAGGGATACTGGGGCCAACGTCCTGACTTTC
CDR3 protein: CASTRDTGANVLTF

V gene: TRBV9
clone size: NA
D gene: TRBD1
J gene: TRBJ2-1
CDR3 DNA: TGTGCCAGCAGCGTAGGGACAGGGCCCCACAATGAGCAGTTCTTC
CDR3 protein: CASSVGTGPHNEQFF

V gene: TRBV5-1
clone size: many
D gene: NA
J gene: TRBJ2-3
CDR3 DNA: TGCGCCAGCAGCTTGGACCGGACTGGCACAGATACGCAGTATTTT
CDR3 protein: CASSLDRTGTDTQYF

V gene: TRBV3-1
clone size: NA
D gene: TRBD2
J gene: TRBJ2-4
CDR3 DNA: TGTGCCAGCAGCCAAGCCCTAGCGGGAGAGCGCTGGACCAAAAACATTCAGTACTTC
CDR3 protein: CASSQALAGERWTKNIQYF

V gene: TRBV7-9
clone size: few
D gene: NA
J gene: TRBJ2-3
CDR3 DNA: TGTGCCAGCAGGGCAGATACGCAGTATTTT
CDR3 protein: CASRADTQYF

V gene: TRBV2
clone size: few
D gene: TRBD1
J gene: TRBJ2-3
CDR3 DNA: TGTGCCAGCAGTGTGGAAGGGACAGGGTTGAGCCTAACAGATACGCAGTATTTT
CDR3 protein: CASSVEGTGLSLTDTQYF

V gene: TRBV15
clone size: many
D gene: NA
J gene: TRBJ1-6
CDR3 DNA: TGTGCCACCAGCAGTCTGTGGGACCCCATGAGCTCCTATAATTCACCCCTCCACTTT
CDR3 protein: CATSSLWDPMSSYNSPLHF

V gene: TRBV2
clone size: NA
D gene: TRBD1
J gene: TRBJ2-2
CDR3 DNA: TGTGCCAGCAGGGGACAGGGGGCCACCGGGGAGCTGTTTTTT
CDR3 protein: CASRGQGATGELFF

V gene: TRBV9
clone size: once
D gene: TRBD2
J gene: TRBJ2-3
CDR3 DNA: TGTGCCAGCAGCGTCCCTCTAGCGGGAGCCGAGAGCACAGATACGCAGTATTTT
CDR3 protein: CASSVPLAGAESTDTQYF

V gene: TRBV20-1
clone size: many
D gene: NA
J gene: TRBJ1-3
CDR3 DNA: TGCAGTGCTCGGCCCTTAACGGGGGGAAACACCATATATTTT
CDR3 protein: CSARPLTGGNTIYF

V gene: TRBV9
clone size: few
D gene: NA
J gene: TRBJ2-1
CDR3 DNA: TGTGCCAGCAATAAAGAAAAGGGCGGGGGCGGGCGTGAGCAGTTCTTC
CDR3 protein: CASNKEKGGGGREQFF

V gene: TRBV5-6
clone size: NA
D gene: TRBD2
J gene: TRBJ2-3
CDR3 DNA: TGTGCCAGCAGCTTGGCCGGCGGGAGAGGCACAGATACGCAGTATTTT
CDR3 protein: CASSLAGGRGTDTQYF

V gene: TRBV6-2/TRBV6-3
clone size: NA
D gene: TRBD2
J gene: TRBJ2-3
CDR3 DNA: TGTGCCAGCAGCCAACTAGCGGGAGAGGCGAATACGCAGTATTTT
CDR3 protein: CASSQLAGEANTQYF

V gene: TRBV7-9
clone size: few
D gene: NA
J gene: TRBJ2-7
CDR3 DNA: TGTGCCAGCAGCGTGGGGTCCAGCGAGCAGTACTTC
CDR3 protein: CASSVGSSEQYF

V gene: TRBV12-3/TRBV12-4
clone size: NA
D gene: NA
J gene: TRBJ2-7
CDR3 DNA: TGTGCCAGCACCCGAGGGGAGCGGTCCTACGAGCAGTACTTC
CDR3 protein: CASTRGERSYEQYF

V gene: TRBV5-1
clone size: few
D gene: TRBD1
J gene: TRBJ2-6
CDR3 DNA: TGCGCCAGCAGCCCCAGAACAGGGGGCGTCTCTGGGGCCAACGTCCTGACTTTC
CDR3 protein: CASSPRTGGVSGANVLTF

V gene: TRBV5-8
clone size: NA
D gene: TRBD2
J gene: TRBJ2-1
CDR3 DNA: TGTGCCAGCAGCGGTGCTAGCGGGGCTAGCTCCTACAATGAGCAGTTCTTC
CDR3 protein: CASSGASGASSYNEQFF

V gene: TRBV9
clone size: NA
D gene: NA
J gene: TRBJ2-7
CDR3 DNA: TGTGCCAGCAGCGTAGTGGGTGGGGACGAGCAGTACTTC
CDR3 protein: CASSVVGGDEQYF

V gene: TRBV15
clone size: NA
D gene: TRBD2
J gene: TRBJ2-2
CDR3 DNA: TGTGCCACCAGTGCCACGGGAGGCACCGGGGAGCTGTTTTTT
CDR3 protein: CATSATGGTGELFF

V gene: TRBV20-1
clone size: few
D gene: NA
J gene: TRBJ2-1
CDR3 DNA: TGCAGTGCTAACCTCCGCGGCGATGAGCAGTTCTTC
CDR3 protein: CSANLRGDEQFF

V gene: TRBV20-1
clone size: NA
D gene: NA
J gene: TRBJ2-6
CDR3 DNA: TGCAGTGCTTTTCCGGGGGGCGTCCACTCTGGGGCCAACGTCCTGACTTTC
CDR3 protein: CSAFPGGVHSGANVLTF

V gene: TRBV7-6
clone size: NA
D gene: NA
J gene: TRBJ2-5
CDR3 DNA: TGTGCCAGCAGGGGTCCTGGGGGTTCAACTCAAGAGACCCAGTACTTC
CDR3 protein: CASRGPGGSTQETQYF

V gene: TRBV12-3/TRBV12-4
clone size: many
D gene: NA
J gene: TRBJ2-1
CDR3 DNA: TGTGCCAGCAGTTCGACAGGTTTTGGGGGTGAGCAGTTCTTC
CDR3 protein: CASSSTGFGGEQFF

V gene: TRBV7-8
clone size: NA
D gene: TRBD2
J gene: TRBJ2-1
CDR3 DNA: TGTGCCAGCAGCTTAGGGGACTATTACAATGAGCAGTTCTTC
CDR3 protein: CASSLGDYYNEQFF

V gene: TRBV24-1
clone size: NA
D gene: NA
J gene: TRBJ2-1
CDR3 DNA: TGTGCCACCAGTCGGCCAGACCTCATCCCGGGACGGACGGGGGCCTACAATGAGCAGTTCTTC
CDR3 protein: CATSRPDLIPGRTGAYNEQFF

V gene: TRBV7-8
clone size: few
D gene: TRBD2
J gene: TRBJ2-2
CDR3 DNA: TGTGCCAGCAGTCACACGGTGTTTATGGTGACTAGCAGCACCGGGGAGCTGTTTTTT
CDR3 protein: CASSHTVFMVTSSTGELFF

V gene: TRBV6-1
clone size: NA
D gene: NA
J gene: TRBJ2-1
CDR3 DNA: TGTGCCAGCAGAGCCGGGACAGAGCAGTTCTTC
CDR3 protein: CASRAGTEQFF

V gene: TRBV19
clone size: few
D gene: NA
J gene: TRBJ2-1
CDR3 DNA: TGTGCCACCGGCCCCTACTCCTACAATGAGCAGTTCTTC
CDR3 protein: CATGPYSYNEQFF

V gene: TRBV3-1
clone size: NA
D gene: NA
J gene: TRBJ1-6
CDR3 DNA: TGTGCCAGCAGTTCGGAAGGGATTTTATCACCCCTCCACTTT
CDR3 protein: CASSSEGILSPLHF

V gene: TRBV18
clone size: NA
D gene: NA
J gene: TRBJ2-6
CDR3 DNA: TGTGCCAGCTCACCCCATCCCGGGGCCAACGTCCTGACTTTC
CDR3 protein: CASSPHPGANVLTF

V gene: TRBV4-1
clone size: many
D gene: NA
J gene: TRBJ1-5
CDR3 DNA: TGCGCCAGCAGCGAGGGCATATTCGGTCAGCCCCAGCATTTT
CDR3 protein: CASSEGIFGQPQHF

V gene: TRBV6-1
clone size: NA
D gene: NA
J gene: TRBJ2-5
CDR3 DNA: TGTGCCAGCAGCCAGGGGCCCCAAGAGACCCAGTACTTC
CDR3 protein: CASSQGPQETQYF

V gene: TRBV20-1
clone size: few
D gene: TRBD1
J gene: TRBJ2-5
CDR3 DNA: TGCAGTGCTCCAACCGGGACAGTGGGGACCCAGTACTTC
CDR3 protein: CSAPTGTVGTQYF

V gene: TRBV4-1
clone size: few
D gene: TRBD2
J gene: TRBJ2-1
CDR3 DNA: TGCGCCAGCAGCCAACTATTGACTAGCGGCCGGGTCTTC
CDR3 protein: CASSQLLTSGRVF

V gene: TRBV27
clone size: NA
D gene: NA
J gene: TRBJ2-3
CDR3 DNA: TGTGCCAGCAGCCCAGGGGGGAGAGCCACAGATACGCAGTATTTT
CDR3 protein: CASSPGGRATDTQYF

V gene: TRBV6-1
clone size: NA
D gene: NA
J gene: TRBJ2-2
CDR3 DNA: TGTGCCGGAGGCCACGGGACCACCGGGGAGCTGTTTTTT
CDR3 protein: CAGGHGTTGELFF

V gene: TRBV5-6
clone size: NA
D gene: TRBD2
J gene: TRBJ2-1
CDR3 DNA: TGTGCCAGCAGCTCCTGGTCACTAGCGGGACCGGGGAATGAGCAGTTCTTC
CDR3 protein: CASSSWSLAGPGNEQFF

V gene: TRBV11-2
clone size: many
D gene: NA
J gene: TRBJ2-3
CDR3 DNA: TGTGCCAGCAGCCCCGGCTGGGGGGCGGTGGATACGCAGTATTTT
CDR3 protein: CASSPGWGAVDTQYF